This T cell receptor beta chain comes out of a study of blood T cell repertoires in COVID-19. Study-level background: Acute and convalescent COVID-19 samples came from the United States, Italy and Spain.

Across over 20 US areas, participants ranged in age from 18 to 89 years. Grouping used clinical history reported by participants in a survey and questionnaire. Each recovered donor of Cohort 3 presented with two negative PCRs, clearance, or symptom resolution. Some clones are missing from TCRdb's copy, which holds only in-frame ones; the method was immunoSEQ multiplex PCR. The sample holds a few hundred thousand clones; approximately 90% are singletons and the top ten take roughly a tenth. Germline CDR1 and CDR2: SEHNR and FQNEAQ (reference sequence). The CDR3 extends over 11 amino acids. Trimming removed 7 bases from V and 6 bases from J, with 10 bases in between.

The chain uses TRBV7-9 and TRBJ2-7; maybe TRBD2 (5 bases). The sample taken for sequencing was PBMCs or T cells enriched from blood (not recorded which). This receptor was obtained from a woman aged 40 to 50 who had recovered from COVID-19. The CDR3 sequence is CASTSGSEQYF. The CDR3 nucleotides are TGTGCCAGCACCTCGGGGTCCGAGCAGTACTTC.